This T cell receptor (beta chain) was sequenced for a study of post-analysis software for immune sequencing data. Study overall: Courses of disease covered relapsing-remitting, secondary progressive and progressive-relapsing multiple sclerosis.

Researchers reported that TCR beta cDNA libraries carried unique molecular identifiers. The source material, about 0.9 to 10 million T cells, gave rise to roughly 500,000 cDNA molecules. TCRdb ran MiXCR on the PCR reads and lists one entry per CDR3 protein. Here the sample spans hundreds of thousands of distinct CDR3 sequences, approximately 46% being singletons. About this clonotype itself: No antigen is known for it.

Germline CDR1 reads MDHEN; CDR2 reads SYDVKM. Deletions cut 5 bases from V and 4 bases from J, with 18 bases between. The CDR3 totals 15 residues. Study-level findings and limits: Versus controls, multiple sclerosis patients showed significantly lower diversity (normalized Chao1). Analysis by F measure revealed that same-batch samples clustered strongly together. Patients showed TRBV5-6, TRBV5-1 and TRBV20-1 among a few TRBV segments more frequent than in controls.

V gene TRBV28 combines with J gene TRBJ2-7; maybe TRBD1 (6 bases). This clonotype was obtained from a girl aged 10-17 years with multiple sclerosis. The source material was blood. DNA of the CDR3: TGTGCCAGCAGTGAACCCCGGGACACCCCATACGAGCAGTACTTC. It translates to CASSEPRDTPYEQYF.